Below, one T cell receptor (beta chain) is given with its context. Its antigen remains unknown. CDR1 and CDR2 from the germline V gene are MDHEN and SYDVKM. CDR3 length: 15 amino acids. Trimming shortened V by 4 bases and J by 1 base, and 13 bases separated the two germline ends. This sample is part of a study of OX40 agonist ivuxolimab in advanced cancers. Study-wide context: Patients were dosed with the agonistic anti-OX40 (CD134) antibody ivuxolimab. Past anti-PD-1, anti-PD-L1 or anti-CTLA-4 therapy was accepted, and roughly 38% had received some.

Study conclusions and caveats: Low normalized T-cell clonal expansion also characterized some of the nonresponders.

Profiled with immunoSEQ multiplex PCR; TCRdb holds only in-frame clones, not every one. Of about 79,000 clones in the sample, about 94% were seen once. The starting material was CD4+ or CD8+ T cells sorted from blood, obtained in a trial of the OX40 agonist ivuxolimab. This sequence joins TRBV28 and TRBJ1-2, with D perhaps matching TRBD1 (5 bases). The receptor comes from an adult with an advanced solid tumor such as melanoma, head and neck, liver or kidney cancer. This CDR3 reads CASSSDSSLNYGYTF. CDR3 nucleotide sequence: TGTGCCAGCAGTTCCGACAGCTCACTTAACTATGGCTACACCTTC.